This TCR beta chain was found in a study of blood T cell repertoires in COVID-19 (dated by TCRdb to 2018 to 2020). As for the study more broadly: Samples from collaborators originated in the United States, Italy and Spain and spanned both the acute and convalescent phases of COVID-19. The material from the prospective study consisted of cDNA or gDNA derived from T cells, B-cell-depleted T cells, or PBMCs. Subjects who had been exposed to COVID-19, were actively infected with it, or had recovered from it provided the deeply sampled blood TCRbeta repertoires that made up the dataset. The repertoires were made available in a free public database intended to serve as a resource for research on the immune response to SARS-CoV-2. The samples were drawn from two sources: the first 160 participants of the ongoing ImmuneRACE study, and 1,254 subjects contributed by 6 global collaborators. Nearly every sample came with metadata listing a de-identified subject ID, COVID-19 status, age in years and sex. Where HLA class I and class II types were available, the types were taken from metadata supplied by the sample provider, not from assay-based typing.

The paper as a whole reports these results and caveats: How much clinical and demographic metadata was included differed by source and by participant, and the metadata was provided uncurated.

Each collaborating institution followed its own protocols to collect whole blood in K2EDTA tubes. For TCRbeta analysis, collaborators shipped samples as frozen whole blood, isolated PBMCs, or DNA extracted from either of those sample types. As to this clone: The antigen it binds to is not known. No much larger clonotype is one base removed from it; base qualities were not supplied.

Spanning cysteine to phenylalanine, the CDR3 consists of 15 amino acids. Only the CDR3 DNA is retained, 45 bases long and in frame from the first base. CDR1 and CDR2 are drawn from the germline V gene (reference sequence): LGHDT, YNNKEL. Germline trimming: 1 base from V, 7 bases from J; junction bases outside gene matches: 2. The immunoSEQ Assay, a bias-controlled multiplex PCR, was used to amplify TCRbeta CDR3 regions from genomic DNA. The authors' pipeline ran thus. Within the assay, amplification of reference gene primers was used to estimate how many nucleated cells each sample contained. To quantify the absolute abundance of each unique TCRbeta CDR3 rearrangement, sequence reads were collapsed and filtered. For each sample, productive Simpson clonality was calculated by taking the square root of Simpson's diversity index across productive rearrangements. TCRdb retrieved this table from immuneACCESS and kept in-frame rearrangements only. Not all clones are present; in checked studies, unresolved V genes account for under half, and no reason is known for the remainder. V and J calls and clone size follow that table, whereas D and trimming were derived from the DNA. In this sample the table shows roughly 250,000 clones, approximately 81% of which occur a single time. The ten largest clones take up about 3.2% of the sample.

The sample consisted of peripheral blood. The TCR originated in a woman aged 55-70 years with active or convalescent COVID-19. Here the chain combines TRBV3-1 (or the pseudogene TRBV3-2) and TRBJ1-6; TRBD1 fits 9 bases in the junction. In nucleotides, the sequence is TGTGCCAGCAGCCAAGTTGACAGGGGGAATTCACCCCTCCACTTT. It translates to CASSQVDRGNSPLHF.